The 23 T cell receptor beta chains below come from one sample, sequenced in a study of blood T cell repertoires in COVID-19. The repertoire was sequenced with immunoSEQ multiplex PCR; TCRdb's copy has only in-frame clones and lacks some. The data show roughly 80,000 clones, roughly nine tenths seen once. The specimen was peripheral blood. These receptors were taken from a man aged 80 or over in a cohort sampled during active COVID-19.

Details on this clone: One junction end disagrees with the germline gene, perhaps due to a read error. This CDR3 is also generated by other DNA sequences in the sample. The V gene is TRBV2, the J gene TRBJ1-2; 7 positions match TRBD1. The CDR3 spans 13 residues. CDR1 SNHLY and CDR2 FYNNEI come from the germline V gene. CDR3 coding DNA: TGTGCCAGCCACAGGGGTAAAGACTACGGCTACACCTTC. It is translated as CASHRGKDYGYTF.

The V call is TRBV5-1, the J call TRBJ2-2, with TRBD2 identical over 8 bases. CDR1 and CDR2 (germline): SGHRS, YFSETQ. The CDR3 has 16 residues. Trimming took 1 base from V and 5 from J; bases not matched to a gene: 7. CDR3 in DNA: TGCGCCAGCAGCTTGAGGGCGGGGGGATCGACCGGGGAGCTGTTTTTT. It translates to CASSLRAGGSTGELFF.

The chain is built from TRBV28 and TRBJ1-1, with unresolved D. This CDR3 spans 13 amino acids. Germline V gene lookup returns CDR1 MDHEN and CDR2 SYDVKM. V shed 3 bases and J shed 6 bases, with 11 bases lying between them. In DNA form, the CDR3 reads TGTGCCAGCAGTTTTAGCGCCCCACCTGAAGCTTTCTTT. It specifies CASSFSAPPEAFF.

The J gene is TRBJ2-7, the V gene TRBV7-2; a possible D gene is TRBD1 (6 bases). The germline CDR1 and CDR2 sequences are SGHTA and FQGNSA. Trimming shortened V by 1 base and J by 4 bases, and 11 bases separated the two germline ends. The CDR3 contains 14 residues. DNA of the CDR3: TGTGCCAGCAGCTTAGAAGGGGGACCATACGAGCAGTACTTC. Its protein product is CASSLEGGPYEQYF.

The chain combines TRBV6-5 with TRBJ1-5; 8 bases are shared with TRBD1. The CDR3 is 15 amino acids. In germline, CDR1 is MNHEY, CDR2 SVGAGI. Trimming at V came to 6 bases and at J to 2 bases, leaving 6 bases not matched to a gene. The CDR3 nucleotides are TGTGCCAGCAGCAGGACAGGGACGGGCAATCAGCCCCAGCATTTT. This translates into CASSRTGTGNQPQHF.

The V call is TRBV27, the J call TRBJ1-4, with D possibly being TRBD1 (6 bases). The CDR3 is 15 residues long. The V end was cut by 5 bases, the J end by 7 bases, with 17 bases between. The germline CDR1 and CDR2 sequences are MNHEY and SMNVEV (reference sequence). This CDR3 reads CASSAALGGGEKLFF. The CDR3 coding sequence is TGTGCCAGCAGTGCAGCCTTAGGGGGGGGTGAAAAACTGTTTTTT.

The chain uses TRBV5-5 and TRBJ1-1, with a weak D call TRBD1 (5 bases). Trimming removed 2 bases at V and 0 bases at J, with 8 bases between. This CDR3 spans 14 amino acids. Germline V gene sequence: CDR1 SGHKS, CDR2 YYEKEE (reference sequence). The CDR3: CASSFGGVNTEAFF. The CDR3 bases are TGTGCCAGCAGCTTCGGGGGTGTGAACACTGAAGCTTTCTTT.

V usage is TRBV10-3 and J usage is TRBJ2-7; 7 bases map to TRBD2. Trimming took 7 bases from V and 3 from J; bases not matched to a gene: 6. Germline assignment: CDR1 ENHRY and CDR2 SYGVKD. The CDR3 contains 13 residues. CDR3 sequence (DNA): TGTGCCATCAAGGGCCGGGGGGTCTACGAGCAGTACGTC. This sequence encodes CAIKGRGVYEQYV.

The rearrangement uses TRBV21-1 and TRBJ2-1; the D segment call TRBD1 is taken from the table without a DNA check. TRBV21-1 is deemed a pseudogene. The CDR3 has 14 amino acids. The CDR3 DNA sequence: TGTGCCAGCAGCAAAGGGTACAGACATAATGAGCAGTTCTTC. This codes for CASSKGYRHNEQFF.

The rearrangement uses TRBV7-8 and TRBJ1-2; TRBD1 matches 8 bases. The length of the CDR3 is 14 residues. Germline CDR1 is SGHVS and CDR2 is FQNEAQ. J gave up 7 bases and V 4 bases, and 8 bases lay outside the gene matches. The CDR3 bases are TGTGCCAGCAGCTCCCCGGACAGGGTTGGTGGCTACACCTTC. Protein: CASSSPDRVGGYTF.

In this sample, this clone turned up once. This chain connects TRBV5-1 to TRBJ2-1, with D tentatively TRBD1 (5 bases). V lost 0 bases, J lost 0 bases, and 10 bases lay in between. Germline assignment: CDR1 SGHRS and CDR2 YFSETQ. This CDR3 contains 16 residues. CDR3 in DNA: TGCGCCAGCAGCTTGGCCCGACAGAACTCCTACAATGAGCAGTTCTTC. The encoded protein is CASSLARQNSYNEQFF.

This chain joins TRBV19 and TRBJ1-1; TRBD1 matches at 11 bases. Germline CDR1 and CDR2: LNHDA and SQIVND (reference sequence). V trimming: 5 bases; J trimming: 3 bases; junction bases outside the gene matches: 2. The CDR3 runs 14 residues. DNA of the CDR3: TGTGCCAGTAGTGCGGACAGGGGGCACACTGAAGCTTTCTTT. Translating gives CASSADRGHTEAFF.

This clone was counted once. V gene TRBV7-2 combines with J gene TRBJ2-7, with D unclear. V lost 2 bases to trimming and J lost 5 bases, with 16 bases between them. This CDR3 comprises 15 residues. Germline-derived CDR1 and CDR2 are SGHTA and FQGNSA. In DNA form, the CDR3 reads TGTGCCAGCAGCTTATTGGCCTCACCCGTGGACGAGCAGTACTTC. This codes for CASSLLASPVDEQYF.

The CDR3 loop reads CASSQGQGAQYV. CDR3 sequence (DNA): TGTGCCAGCAGCCAAGGGCAGGGGGCCCAGTACGTC. V gene TRBV3-1 (or the pseudogene TRBV3-2) combines with J gene TRBJ2-7, with 8 bases identical to TRBD1. Trimming at V came to 1 base and at J to 10 bases, leaving 3 bases not matched to a gene. The CDR3 runs 12 residues. Per the germline V gene, CDR1 is LGHDT and CDR2 is YNNKEL (reference sequence).

This chain links TRBV5-1 with TRBJ1-2; 7 positions match TRBD1. V was pared by 4 bases and J by 2 bases, with 5 bases of the junction left unmatched. The CDR3 runs to 14 residues. Looked up from germline, CDR1 is SGHRS and CDR2 is YFSETQ. CDR3 bases: TGCGCCAGCAGCGCAACGACAGGGAACTATGGCTACACCTTC. Its protein product is CASSATTGNYGYTF.

V and J are TRBV6-5 and TRBJ1-2, with a possible D match to TRBD1 (5 bases). Looked up from germline, CDR1 is MNHEY and CDR2 is SVGAGI. V lost 7 bases and J lost 2, with 8 bases in between. This CDR3 spans 12 amino acids. The CDR3 DNA reads TGTGCCAGCATGGACAAAAACTATGGCTACACCTTC. It translates to CASMDKNYGYTF.

The V call is TRBV3-1 (or the pseudogene TRBV3-2), the J call TRBJ1-2; the D is unclear. Trimming removed 3 bases from V and 4 bases from J, with 9 bases in between. The CDR3 totals 13 residues. CDR1 LGHDT and CDR2 YNNKEL come from the germline V gene (reference sequence). Here the CDR3 DNA reads TGTGCCAGCAGCCAGGGAGTGGTCTATGGCTACACCTTC. Amino acid sequence: CASSQGVVYGYTF.

This chain's CDR3 is CASSIRPRGTRSSYNEQFF. The CDR3 DNA follows: TGTGCCAGTAGTATCCGGCCTCGGGGGACTAGGAGCTCCTACAATGAGCAGTTCTTC. The chain uses TRBV19 and TRBJ2-1; 8 bases fit TRBD2. The CDR3 covers 19 residues. V dropped 3 bases and J dropped 0; count of bases not matched to a gene: 13. The germline V gene encodes CDR1 LNHDA and CDR2 SQIVND (reference sequence).

This chain links TRBV12-3 or TRBV12-4 with TRBJ1-2; D remains unclear. Trimming cost V 1 base and J 8 bases, with 8 bases left between them. The CDR3 contains 12 residues. DNA for the CDR3: TGTGCCAGCAGTTTAGTGCTGGAGGGCTACACCTTC. Its protein product is CASSLVLEGYTF.

The V call is TRBV5-5, the J call TRBJ1-5; D not resolved. Deletions cut 1 base from V and 5 bases from J, with 7 bases between. Per the germline V gene, CDR1 is SGHKS and CDR2 is YYEKEE (reference sequence). This CDR3 spans 13 amino acids. The DNA for the CDR3 is TGTGCCAGCAGCTTGTTTCTTGATCAGCCCCAGCATTTT. Translated: CASSLFLDQPQHF.

The genes are TRBV12-5 and TRBJ1-3; D call uncertain. The CDR3 is made up of 14 amino acids. Germline V gene sequence: CDR1 LGHNT, CDR2 FRNRAP. The V gene lost 5 bases and the J gene lost 0 bases, with 8 bases spanning the gap. CDR3 sequence: CASGQFCSGNTIYF. The CDR3 nucleotides read TGTGCTAGTGGTCAGTTCTGCTCTGGAAACACCATATATTTT.

This rearrangement joins TRBV29-1 to TRBJ2-1; D ambiguous. CDR3 length: 10 amino acids. V was pared by 7 bases and J by 3 bases, with 4 bases between. Germline-derived CDR1 and CDR2 are SQVTM and ANQGSEA. The CDR3 coding sequence is TGCAGCGCCTTCTACAATGAGCAGTTCTTC. It specifies CSAFYNEQFF.

V gene TRBV6-1 combines with J gene TRBJ1-5; a weak D match, TRBD1 (5 bases). Deletions cut 2 bases from V and 4 bases from J, with 12 bases between. The V gene's germline CDR1 is MNHNS and CDR2 SASEGT. The CDR3 runs to 15 residues. For the CDR3, the DNA is TGTGCCAGCAGTGAATGGGAGGGGACTAATCAGCCCCAGCATTTT. Translated: CASSEWEGTNQPQHF.